This T cell receptor (beta chain) came from a study of fetal regulatory T cell absence and autoimmunity. The CDR3 length is 12 residues. Germline values: CDR1 SGHRS, CDR2 YFSETQ. Trimming removed 2 bases at V and 0 bases at J, with 3 bases between. The method was immunoSEQ multiplex PCR; TCRdb's version includes in-frame clones alone and lacks a portion of them. Of 95,000 to 100,000 clones detected, around 72% appear once; the ten largest clones hold approximately 1.9%. The chain carries TRBV5-1 and TRBJ2-7; D not certain. This TCR was sampled from a male donor with IPEX syndrome. The sample was pancreas tissue. CDR3 amino acids: CASSLHSYEQYF. The CDR3 coding sequence is TGCGCCAGCAGCTTACACTCCTACGAGCAGTACTTC.